This T cell receptor beta chain was recorded in a study of cytomegalovirus exposure and HLA in healthy donors. It was with 60 Vbeta and 13 Jbeta primers that the PCR ran. The data were produced by immunoSEQ multiplex PCR, yet TCRdb's version contains in-frame clones alone and is incomplete. The table has some 120,000 clones, less than 85% seen once. In germline, CDR1 is SGDLS, CDR2 YYNGEE. CDR3 length: 15 residues. V lost 3 bases to trimming and J lost 6 bases, with 16 bases between them. The receptor's source is a man aged 25 to 45 in good health and CMV-seronegative. The chain uses TRBV9 and TRBJ2-1, with TRBD1 as a possible D gene (5 bases). Source material: PBMCs. In DNA form, the CDR3 reads TGTGCCAGCAGCGCAGGGCCTTCGCAGGTCAATGAGCAGTTCTTC. This codes for CASSAGPSQVNEQFF.